The next 21 T cell receptor beta chains were all read from a single sample in a study of blood T cells in healthy people across ages. Combining a sample-barcoded 5' primer with a J-beta primer mix, a second PCR ran for roughly 7 to 12 cycles. TCRdb processed the 5' RACE reads anew with MiXCR; each CDR3 protein has one entry. The sample lists 540,000 or so distinct CDR3 sequences, 24% seen once, with approximately 10% in the top ten. These same data were also listed under a study on T cells of mothers and their children.

Input material: blood. The receptors here all came from a boy younger than 18 in good health.

This chain uses TRBV7-8 with TRBJ2-7; no firm D call. Trimming pared 2 bases from V and 6 bases from J, leaving 11 bases between. The CDR3 loop spans 13 amino acids. Germline assignment: CDR1 SGHVS and CDR2 FQNEAQ. CDR3: CASSLRLNGEQYF. CDR3 nucleotides: TGTGCCAGCAGCTTACGCCTCAATGGCGAGCAGTACTTC.

This clonotype was observed a handful of times. The rearrangement joins TRBV20-1 to TRBJ1-1; D is unclear. The CDR3 is 11 residues long. The germline gives CDR1 DFQATT, CDR2 SNEGSKA (reference sequence). V was trimmed by 3 bases and J by 4 bases, leaving 6 bases between them. The CDR3 reads CSARSGTEAFF. The DNA for the CDR3 is TGCAGTGCTAGGTCGGGCACTGAAGCTTTCTTT.

This clonotype was found a few times. The CDR3 region has the DNA TGTGCCAGTTCGCAACTAGGACCCGCTGAAAAACTGTTTTTT. Translated, it gives CASSQLGPAEKLFF. This sequence joins TRBV25-1 and TRBJ1-4; D call uncertain. This CDR3 comprises 14 residues. V gave up 9 bases and J gave up 7 bases, with 18 bases separating them. Germline CDR1 MGHDK, CDR2 SYGVNS. Based on the CDR3 plus reference TRBV25-1 and TRBJ1-4, the full variable domain is EADIYQTPRYLVIGTGKKITLECSQTMGHDKMYWYQQDPGMELHLIHYSYGVNSTEKGDLSSESTVSRIRTEHFPLTLESARPSHTSQYLCASSQLGPAEKLFFGSGTQLSVL.

This clonotype was seen more than once but under ten times. The chain links TRBV5-1 to TRBJ2-7, with D uncertain. The CDR3 extends over 16 amino acids. V lost 0 bases, J lost 10 bases, and 23 bases lay in between. CDR1 and CDR2 (germline): SGHRS, YFSETQ. CDR3 residues: CASSLAAWVIESPQYF. In nucleotides, the CDR3 is TGCGCCAGCAGCTTGGCTGCTTGGGTTATCGAGTCACCCCAGTACTTC.

This clonotype came up many times. This chain links TRBV27 with TRBJ1-5; unclear D gene. CDR1 is MNHEY and CDR2 is SMNVEV in the germline V gene (reference sequence). Trimming took off 2 bases at V and 2 bases at J, with 4 bases between the two ends. The CDR3 is 13 amino acids. Here the CDR3 DNA reads TGTGCCAGCAGTTTAAGAGGCAATCAGCCCCAGCATTTT. Translated, it gives CASSLRGNQPQHF.

For the CDR3, the DNA is TGTGCCAGCAGCTCCCCCACTAGCGGGGAAGATAGAGATACGCAGTATTTT. The encoded protein is CASSSPTSGEDRDTQYF. The rearrangement joins TRBV7-9 to TRBJ2-3; 10 nucleotides line up with TRBD2. With V trimmed by 4 bases and J by 5 bases, 12 bases remained unmatched. CDR1 SEHNR and CDR2 FQNEAQ come from the germline V gene (reference sequence). CDR3 length equals 17 residues.

The V gene is TRBV12-3 or TRBV12-4, the J gene TRBJ1-1, with TRBD1 matching 7 bases. The ends lost 4 bases at V and 4 bases at J; junction bases unmatched: 3. The CDR3 has 13 amino acids. CDR3 in DNA: TGTGCCAGCAGTTCAGGGGGGAGCACTGAAGCTTTCTTT. Translated: CASSSGGSTEAFF.

The chain carries TRBV3-1 and TRBJ2-7, with a tentative D call TRBD2 (6 bases). Trimming removed 1 base from V and 7 bases from J, with 11 bases in between. Per germline, CDR1 LGHDT and CDR2 YNNKEL (reference sequence). The CDR3 sequence is 13 residues long. CDR3 amino acids: CASSQVVGGEQYF. CDR3 nucleotide sequence: TGTGCCAGCAGCCAAGTTGTGGGGGGTGAGCAGTACTTC.

The table lists this clonotype with a few counts. The chain couples TRBV5-6 to TRBJ2-1, with 7 bases that match TRBD1. The J call may not be correct, given that the DNA end is closer to TRBJ2-7. CDR1 is SGHDT and CDR2 is YYEEEE in the germline V gene. This CDR3 is 15 amino acids long. The CDR3 bases are TGTGCCAGCAGCCCGCGCCGGGACAGCCCCTACGAGCAGTACTTC. The encoded protein is CASSPRRDSPYEQYF.

In its sample, this clonotype was seen a few times. The DNA of the CDR3 is TGTGCCAGCAGTTTAGTTCTCGTCAGGGGTAGGAGGGACACTGAAGCTTTCTTT. This encodes CASSLVLVRGRRDTEAFF. The V call is TRBV28, the J call TRBJ1-1, with D perhaps matching TRBD1 (6 bases). The ends were cut back, 2 bases at V and 3 bases at J, with 22 bases in the middle. CDR1 is MDHEN, CDR2 SYDVKM, per germline. The CDR3 runs 18 residues.

This clonotype was seen only once. Mismatch with germline at one junction end may stem from a read error. The CDR3: CASSQDNRGDEQFF. Written as DNA, the CDR3 is TGCGCCAGCAGCCAAGATAACCGAGGCGATGAGCAGTTCTTC. The chain combines TRBV27 with TRBJ2-1, with D hard to call. The CDR3 totals 14 residues. Germline V gene lookup returns CDR1 MNHEY and CDR2 SMNVEV (reference sequence).

This clonotype has only a few counts. The genes are TRBV7-2 and TRBJ2-4, with 7 positions matching TRBD2. V lost 5 bases to trimming and J lost 6 bases; unmatched junction nucleotides: 13. The CDR3 is made up of 16 amino acids. Germline CDR1 reads SGHTA; CDR2 reads FQGNSA. The CDR3 nucleotides are TGTGCCAGCAGCCCCTTTGCGGGGGTTGTCGGAAACATTCAGTACTTC. Amino acid sequence: CASSPFAGVVGNIQYF.

This clonotype was detected a few times. This chain connects TRBV21-1 to TRBJ2-2; TRBD1 is the table's D call, not checked against the DNA. TRBV21-1 is noted as a pseudogene. The CDR3 contains 15 residues. The CDR3 nucleotides are TGTGCCAGCAGCTGCCGGGACAGGGGGAACGGGGAGCTGTTTTTT. Protein sequence: CASSCRDRGNGELFF.

The rearrangement joins TRBV7-8 to TRBJ2-7; D is possibly TRBD1 (5 bases). V lost 5 bases and J lost 2, with 13 bases in between. Germline V CDR1 and CDR2: SGHVS, FQNEAQ. The CDR3 covers 14 residues. The DNA for the CDR3 is TGTGCCAGCAGCCAGGGTGTAACGGCCTACGAGCAGTACTTC. Its protein is CASSQGVTAYEQYF.

V usage is TRBV21-1 and J usage is TRBJ1-2; the D call TRBD1 from the table was never checked on the DNA. TRBV21-1 is marked as a pseudogene. The CDR3 runs to 15 residues. Here the CDR3 reads CASSKGQGANYGYTF. The CDR3 coding sequence is TGTGCCAGCAGCAAAGGACAGGGGGCTAACTATGGCTACACCTTC.

In its sample, this clonotype was seen a few times. The gene calls are TRBV7-2 and TRBJ2-5; D remains ambiguous. This CDR3 is 12 amino acids long. CDR1 is SGHTA, CDR2 FQGNSA, per germline. Trimming shortened V by 5 bases and J by 7 bases, and 11 bases separated the two germline ends. For the CDR3, the DNA is TGTGCCAGCAGCCTTTCTCCAGGGACCCAGTACTTC. Translated, it gives CASSLSPGTQYF.

DNA for the CDR3: TGCGCCAGCAGCCAAGATGGCCGCCTTCAGTACTTC. Translation: CASSQDGRLQYF. The chain joins TRBV4-1 to TRBJ2-7, with D uncertain. The V gene lost 0 bases and the J gene lost 10 bases, with 10 bases spanning the gap. The CDR3 extends over 12 amino acids. Germline V lookup: CDR1 MGHRA, CDR2 YSYEKL.

This clonotype has a count of ten or more. The chain links TRBV11-3 to TRBJ2-5; unclear D gene. This CDR3 comprises 14 residues. V was pared by 1 base and J by 0 bases, with 6 bases between. The germline CDR1 and CDR2 sequences are SGHNT and YENEEA. Written as DNA, the CDR3 is TGTGCCAGCAGCTTAGCCCGGGACCAAGAGACCCAGTACTTC. Translating gives CASSLARDQETQYF.

This clonotype was detected many times. The chain has TRBV27 and TRBJ1-2; TRBD1 agrees at 7 bases. Germline V gene data show CDR1 as MNHEY and CDR2 as SMNVEV (reference sequence). The CDR3 covers 13 residues. V was pared by 6 bases and J by 7 bases, with 8 bases of the junction left unmatched. CDR3 loop: CASRPGQVGGYTF. In DNA, the CDR3 is TGTGCCAGCAGGCCCGGACAGGTCGGTGGCTACACCTTC.

The chain recombines TRBV5-6 with TRBJ2-1; D perhaps matches TRBD1 (6 bases). The assigned J gene may be wrong: the sequence end matches TRBJ2-7 better. The V gene's germline CDR1 is SGHDT and CDR2 YYEEEE. The CDR3 spans 13 residues. CDR3 in DNA: TGTGCCAGCAGCCGGCTCGCTATAGGGGGGCAGTACTTC. Its translation is CASSRLAIGGQYF.

This clonotype was seen repeatedly, ten times or more. This chain joins TRBV7-9 and TRBJ1-1, with TRBD1 identical over 9 bases. The CDR3 extends over 15 amino acids. CDR1 is SEHNR, CDR2 FQNEAQ, per germline (reference sequence). J gave up 5 bases and V 4 bases, and 8 bases lay outside the gene matches. The CDR3 DNA reads TGTGCCAGCAGCTCCACAGGGGGCGCCGGGACTGAAGCTTTCTTT. Translation: CASSSTGGAGTEAFF.